These 26 T cell receptor beta chains were all obtained from the same sample, sequenced in a study of blood T cell repertoires in COVID-19. The table came from immunoSEQ multiplex PCR; TCRdb's copy has only in-frame clones and leaves some out. The sample holds 61,000 or so clones, about 90% seen once. The sequencing sample was made of peripheral blood. The receptor set was obtained from a woman of 80 years or more with active COVID-19.

This chain uses TRBV9 with TRBJ2-3; 11 nucleotides align to TRBD1. J gave up 2 bases and V 0 bases, and 14 bases lay outside the gene matches. CDR3 length equals 20 residues. Germline lookup yields CDR1 SGDLS and CDR2 YYNGEE. The CDR3 DNA follows: TGTGCCAGCAGCGTAGCTAGGACAGGGGGCTTAAAGGGATCCACAGATACGCAGTATTTT. Amino acids: CASSVARTGGLKGSTDTQYF.

The rearrangement uses TRBV4-1 and TRBJ1-1, with unresolved D. The length of the CDR3 is 16 residues. Germline assignment: CDR1 MGHRA and CDR2 YSYEKL. Deletions cut 1 base from V and 4 bases from J, with 16 bases between. The DNA of the CDR3 is TGCGCCAGCAGCCAAGGAGTCTCGAGGCAGTCCACTGAAGCTTTCTTT. It encodes CASSQGVSRQSTEAFF.

This rearrangement joins TRBV2 to TRBJ2-7; D is undetermined. The CDR3 has 12 residues. Per germline, CDR1 SNHLY and CDR2 FYNNEI. Trimming shortened V by 6 bases and J by 1 base, and 7 bases separated the two germline ends. The CDR3 reads CASSTESYEQYF. In nucleotides, the CDR3 is TGTGCCAGCAGCACGGAGTCCTACGAGCAGTACTTC.

A single count supports this clone. This chain uses TRBV6-6 with TRBJ1-3, with a possible D match to TRBD1 (5 bases). The germline V gene encodes CDR1 MNHNY and CDR2 SVGAGI (reference sequence). The CDR3 loop spans 16 amino acids. V gave up 0 bases and J gave up 0 bases, with 9 bases separating them. CDR3 residues: CASSYSTEHSGNTIYF. CDR3 nucleotide sequence: TGTGCCAGCAGTTACTCGACAGAACACTCTGGAAACACCATATATTTT.

The rearrangement joins TRBV2 to TRBJ2-5, with D possibly matching TRBD2 (5 bases). This CDR3 has 14 amino acids. CDR1 is SNHLY and CDR2 is FYNNEI in the germline V gene. Trimming removed 3 bases at V and 4 bases at J, with 12 bases between. The CDR3 protein is CASSELTRLETQYF. Written as DNA, the CDR3 is TGTGCCAGCAGTGAGTTAACTAGGTTAGAGACCCAGTACTTC.

The chain has TRBV3-1 (or the pseudogene TRBV3-2) and TRBJ2-7, with TRBD2 matching 12 bases. Trimming took 4 bases from V and 4 from J; bases not matched to a gene: 5. Germline V CDR1 and CDR2: LGHDT, YNNKEL (reference sequence). The CDR3 has 15 residues. Written as DNA, the CDR3 is TGTGCCAGCAGCCGCACTAGCGGGGGGCAGTACGAGCAGTACTTC. This encodes CASSRTSGGQYEQYF.

The rearrangement uses TRBV5-1 and TRBJ1-2; D might be TRBD1 (5 bases). The V gene lost 7 bases and the J gene lost 2 bases, with 6 bases spanning the gap. Germline loops: CDR1 SGHRS, CDR2 YFSETQ. The length of the CDR3 is 11 residues. The chain's CDR3 is CASGGNYGYTF. The CDR3 coding sequence is TGCGCCAGCGGGGGGAACTATGGCTACACCTTC.

This chain connects TRBV7-2 to TRBJ2-2, with a possible D match to TRBD2 (6 bases). V shed 1 base and J shed 7 bases, with 16 bases lying between them. The germline CDR1 and CDR2 sequences are SGHTA and FQGNSA. The CDR3 extends over 16 amino acids. The CDR3 is CASSLGRREAGGELFF. The CDR3 DNA sequence: TGTGCCAGCAGCTTAGGACGGAGGGAGGCCGGCGGGGAGCTGTTTTTT. The full variable domain, rest sourced from reference TRBV7-2 and TRBJ2-2, is GAGVSQSPSNKVTEKGKDVELRCDPISGHTALYWYRQSLGQGLEFLIYFQGNSAPDKSGLPSDRFSAERTGGSVSTLTIQRTQQEDSAVYLCASSLGRREAGGELFFGEGSRLTVL.

This chain joins TRBV6-1 and TRBJ1-2, with D uncertain. Looked up from germline, CDR1 is MNHNS and CDR2 is SASEGT. This CDR3 contains 13 residues. V lost 3 bases and J lost 8, with 13 bases in between. CDR3 in amino acids: CASSEAPLRGYTF. CDR3 in DNA: TGTGCCAGCAGTGAGGCCCCCTTGAGGGGCTACACCTTC.

The chain is built from TRBV12-3 or TRBV12-4 and TRBJ1-1; D remains ambiguous. Trimming shortened V by 6 bases and J by 2 bases, and 10 bases separated the two germline ends. The CDR3 loop spans 13 amino acids. CDR3 nucleotides: TGTGCCAGCAGCCCCCAGGTTAACACTGAAGCTTTCTTT. Its protein product is CASSPQVNTEAFF.

The chain has TRBV5-1 and TRBJ2-5, with 11 bases fitting TRBD2. Germline values: CDR1 SGHRS, CDR2 YFSETQ. The V and J ends lost 2 bases and 3 bases, in that order; junction bases with no gene match: 3. CDR3 length: 15 amino acids. CDR3 sequence reads: CASSFPGLAEETQYF. The CDR3 coding sequence is TGCGCCAGCAGCTTCCCGGGACTAGCGGAAGAGACCCAGTACTTC.

This clone came up once. In nucleotides, the CDR3 is TGCGCCAGCAGGAGTTCGGTGAACACTGAAGCTTTCTTT. Residues: CASRSSVNTEAFF. The chain recombines TRBV5-1 with TRBJ1-1; D gene ambiguous. This CDR3 region has 13 residues. CDR1 and CDR2 (germline): SGHRS, YFSETQ. With 5 bases removed from V and 0 bases from J, the gap between germline ends came to 8 bases.

This chain joins TRBV9 and TRBJ2-3; unclear D gene. Trimming took off 0 bases at V and 2 bases at J, with 4 bases between the two ends. Germline loops: CDR1 SGDLS, CDR2 YYNGEE. CDR3 size: 13 residues. CDR3 sequence reads: CASSVVHTDTQYF. CDR3 in DNA: TGTGCCAGCAGCGTAGTACACACAGATACGCAGTATTTT.

The chain combines TRBV2 with TRBJ1-1; D uncertain. The CDR3 has 13 amino acids. Trimming removed 4 bases at V and 0 bases at J, with 6 bases between. Germline V gene data show CDR1 as SNHLY and CDR2 as FYNNEI. For the CDR3, the DNA is TGTGCCAGCAGTGCGGGGTTGAACACTGAAGCTTTCTTT. Encoded protein: CASSAGLNTEAFF.

The chain is built from TRBV28 and TRBJ2-3; TRBD2 is a possible D gene (6 bases). The ends were cut back, 7 bases at V and 8 bases at J, with 16 bases in the middle. The CDR3 totals 13 residues. In germline, CDR1 is MDHEN, CDR2 SYDVKM. The CDR3 nucleotides read TGTGCCAGCAATCCCCCGGGGGTAGGTACGCAGTATTTT. This sequence encodes CASNPPGVGTQYF.

The gene calls are TRBV27 and TRBJ2-1, with TRBD2 identical over 10 bases. The V gene's germline CDR1 is MNHEY and CDR2 SMNVEV (reference sequence). With V trimmed by 1 base and J by 5 bases, 5 bases remained unmatched. The CDR3 loop spans 16 amino acids. CDR3 DNA: TGTGCCAGCAGTTTATTCCCTAGCGGGGGCGACAATGAGCAGTTCTTC. It codes for CASSLFPSGGDNEQFF.

V and J are TRBV5-8 and TRBJ2-5, with a weak D call TRBD1 (7 bases). V was shortened by 2 bases and J by 4 bases, with 9 bases between the two germline ends. This CDR3 is built from 13 residues. Germline-derived CDR1 and CDR2 are SGHTS and YDEGEE. The DNA of the CDR3 is TGTGCCAGCAGCTTCCAGGGGGGAGAGACCCAGTACTTC. This translates into CASSFQGGETQYF.

The chain is built from TRBV5-4 and TRBJ2-3, with TRBD2 as a possible D gene (5 bases). Trimming cost V 2 bases and J 3 bases, with 7 bases left between them. Looked up from germline, CDR1 is SGHNT and CDR2 is YYREEE (reference sequence). CDR3 length: 13 amino acids. CDR3 DNA: TGTGCCAGCAGCTTCGAGGGAACAGATACGCAGTATTTT. Protein: CASSFEGTDTQYF. The complete variable domain, with remaining parts taken from reference TRBV5-4 and TRBJ2-3, reads ETGVTQSPTHLIKTRGQQVTLRCSSQSGHNTVSWYQQALGQGPQFIFQYYREEENGRGNFPPRFSGLQFPNYSSELNVNALELDDSALYLCASSFEGTDTQYFGPGTRLTVL.

The table lists this clone with a count of one. The chain has TRBV30 and TRBJ1-2, with D unclear. CDR1 is GTSNPN, CDR2 SVGIG, per germline (reference sequence). Trimming left V 0 bases short and J 3 bases short, with 8 bases between. The CDR3 length is 13 residues. CDR3 nucleotide sequence: TGTGCCTGGAGTGTAGGCAGCGACTATGGCTACACCTTC. Translation gives CAWSVGSDYGYTF.

The chain recombines TRBV9 with TRBJ2-7, with 9 bases aligning to TRBD2. The length of the CDR3 is 17 residues. The trim removed 3 bases at V and 2 bases at J, leaving 12 bases unmatched. The V gene's germline CDR1 is SGDLS and CDR2 YYNGEE. CDR3 amino acids: CASSARGERGAAYEQYF. The DNA of the CDR3 is TGTGCCAGCAGCGCCCGGGGGGAGCGGGGGGCCGCCTACGAGCAGTACTTC.

The chain carries TRBV27 and TRBJ2-5, with D possibly TRBD1 on 5 matching bases. The CDR3 runs 14 residues. Germline V gene sequence: CDR1 MNHEY, CDR2 SMNVEV (reference sequence). The V end was cut by 0 bases, the J end by 3 bases, with 8 bases between. The CDR3 DNA follows: TGTGCCAGCAGTTTATCGGGCAGGGAAGAGACCCAGTACTTC. This gives the protein CASSLSGREETQYF.

The chain joins TRBV6-1 to TRBJ2-7, with 7 nucleotides matching TRBD1. CDR1 MNHNS and CDR2 SASEGT come from the germline V gene. This CDR3 has 14 residues. V gave up 1 base and J gave up 3 bases; unmatched junction bases: 3. CDR3 region: CASSEVGQNYEQYF. The CDR3 nucleotides are TGTGCCAGCAGTGAAGTGGGACAGAACTACGAGCAGTACTTC.

This clone occurred once. The V and J genes are TRBV7-6 and TRBJ1-1; D is uncertain. The germline gives CDR1 SGHVS, CDR2 FNYEAQ. The CDR3 length is 13 residues. Trimming pared 2 bases from V and 2 bases from J, leaving 6 bases between. The CDR3 DNA is TGTGCCAGCAGCTTACAGGTAAACACTGAAGCTTTCTTT. Residues: CASSLQVNTEAFF.

The rearrangement uses TRBV7-9 and TRBJ2-1, with 8 bases identical to TRBD1. The germline V gene encodes CDR1 SEHNR and CDR2 FQNEAQ (reference sequence). Germline trimming cut 5 bases from V and 0 bases from J; bases unmatched to any gene: 6. This CDR3 is 16 amino acids long. CDR3 sequence reads: CASSKFTGGSYNEQFF. DNA of the CDR3: TGTGCCAGCAGCAAATTCACAGGGGGCTCCTACAATGAGCAGTTCTTC.

The rearrangement links TRBV12-5 to TRBJ2-7, with 12 bases aligning to TRBD2. CDR1 is LGHNT, CDR2 FRNRAP, per germline. The CDR3 has 12 residues. Losses at the gene ends were 8 bases for V and 9 bases for J; bases not matched to a gene: 5. CDR3 amino acids: CASSLAGGRQYF. The CDR3 bases are TGTGCTAGTTCACTAGCGGGGGGACGGCAGTACTTC.

The genes are TRBV3-1 (or the pseudogene TRBV3-2) and TRBJ2-3; D may be TRBD2 (5 bases). The germline V and J ends were trimmed by 1 base and 8 bases, with 7 bases remaining between them. Germline V lookup: CDR1 LGHDT, CDR2 YNNKEL (reference sequence). CDR3 length equals 12 residues. CDR3 DNA: TGTGCCAGCAGCCAAGTTGGAGGTACGCAGTATTTT. It yields the protein CASSQVGGTQYF.